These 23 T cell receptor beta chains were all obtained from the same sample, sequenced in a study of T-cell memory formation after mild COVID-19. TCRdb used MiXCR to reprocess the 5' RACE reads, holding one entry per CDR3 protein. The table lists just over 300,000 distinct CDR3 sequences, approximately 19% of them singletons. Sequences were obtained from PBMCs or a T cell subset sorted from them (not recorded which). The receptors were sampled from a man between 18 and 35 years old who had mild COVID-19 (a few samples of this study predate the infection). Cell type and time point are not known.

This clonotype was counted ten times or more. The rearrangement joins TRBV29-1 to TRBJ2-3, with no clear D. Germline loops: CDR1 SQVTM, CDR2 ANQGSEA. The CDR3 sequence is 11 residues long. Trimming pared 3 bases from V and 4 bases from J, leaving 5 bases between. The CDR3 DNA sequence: TGCAGCGTTGACAGGTCAGATACGCAGTATTTT. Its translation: CSVDRSDTQYF.

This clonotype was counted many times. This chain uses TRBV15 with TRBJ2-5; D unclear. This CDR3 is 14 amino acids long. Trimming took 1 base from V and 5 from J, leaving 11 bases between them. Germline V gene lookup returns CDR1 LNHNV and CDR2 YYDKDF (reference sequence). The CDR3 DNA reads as TGTGCCACCAGCAGAGCTCAGATAACGGAGACCCAGTACTTC. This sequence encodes CATSRAQITETQYF.

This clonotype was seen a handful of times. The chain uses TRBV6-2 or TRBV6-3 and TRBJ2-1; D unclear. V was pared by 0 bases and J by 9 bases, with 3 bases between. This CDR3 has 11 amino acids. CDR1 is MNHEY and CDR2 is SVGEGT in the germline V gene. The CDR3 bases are TGTGCCAGCAGTTACTCCACTGAGCAGTTCTTC. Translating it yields CASSYSTEQFF.

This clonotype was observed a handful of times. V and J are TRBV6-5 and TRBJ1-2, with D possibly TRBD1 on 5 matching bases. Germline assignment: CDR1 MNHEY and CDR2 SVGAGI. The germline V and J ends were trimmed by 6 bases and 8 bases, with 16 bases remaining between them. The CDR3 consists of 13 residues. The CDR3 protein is CASRPVDRGGYTF. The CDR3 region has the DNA TGTGCCAGCAGACCGGTCGACAGAGGCGGCTACACCTTC.

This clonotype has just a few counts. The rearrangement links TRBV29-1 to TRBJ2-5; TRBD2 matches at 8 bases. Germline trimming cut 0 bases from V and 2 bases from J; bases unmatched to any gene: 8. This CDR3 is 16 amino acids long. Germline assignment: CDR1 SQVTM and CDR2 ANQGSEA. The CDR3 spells CSVEEWLAGLQETQYF. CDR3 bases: TGCAGCGTTGAAGAGTGGCTAGCGGGTCTACAAGAGACCCAGTACTTC.

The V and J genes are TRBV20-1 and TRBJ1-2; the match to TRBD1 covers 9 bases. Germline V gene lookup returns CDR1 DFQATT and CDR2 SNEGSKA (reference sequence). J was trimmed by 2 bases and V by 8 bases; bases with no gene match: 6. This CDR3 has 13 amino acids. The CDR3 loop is CSTWGQGNYGYTF. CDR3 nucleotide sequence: TGCAGTACCTGGGGACAGGGAAACTATGGCTACACCTTC.

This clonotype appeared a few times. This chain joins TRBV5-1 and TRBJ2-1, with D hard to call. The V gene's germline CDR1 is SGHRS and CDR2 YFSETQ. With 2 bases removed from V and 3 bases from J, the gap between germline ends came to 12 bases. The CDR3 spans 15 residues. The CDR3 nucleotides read TGCGCCAGCAGCTTCTCGGCAGATCTCTACAATGAGCAGTTCTTC. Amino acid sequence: CASSFSADLYNEQFF.

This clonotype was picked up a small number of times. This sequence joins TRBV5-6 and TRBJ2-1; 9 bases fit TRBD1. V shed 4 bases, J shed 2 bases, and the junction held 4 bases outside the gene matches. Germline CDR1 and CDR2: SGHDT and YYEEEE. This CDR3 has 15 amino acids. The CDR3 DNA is TGTGCCAGCAGCACGGGACAGGGCCCCTACAATGAGCAGTTCTTC. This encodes CASSTGQGPYNEQFF. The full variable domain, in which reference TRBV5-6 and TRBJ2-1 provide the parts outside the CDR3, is DAGVTQSPTHLIKTRGQQVTLRCSPKSGHDTVSWYQQALGQGPQFIFQYYEEEERQRGNFPDRFSGHQFPNYSSELNVNALLLGDSALYLCASSTGQGPYNEQFFGPGTRLTVL.

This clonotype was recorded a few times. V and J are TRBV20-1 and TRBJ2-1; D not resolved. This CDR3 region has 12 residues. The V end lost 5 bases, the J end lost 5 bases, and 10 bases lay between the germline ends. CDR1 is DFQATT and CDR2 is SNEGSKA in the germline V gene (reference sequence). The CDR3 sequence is CSAPGPDNEQFF. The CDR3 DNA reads TGCAGTGCTCCTGGACCCGACAATGAGCAGTTCTTC.

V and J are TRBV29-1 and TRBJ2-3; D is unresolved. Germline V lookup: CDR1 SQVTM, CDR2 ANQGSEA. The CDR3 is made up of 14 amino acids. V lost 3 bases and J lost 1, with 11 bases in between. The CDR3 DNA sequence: TGCAGCGTTGAGGGTCGGTACCGCACAGATACGCAGTATTTT. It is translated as CSVEGRYRTDTQYF.

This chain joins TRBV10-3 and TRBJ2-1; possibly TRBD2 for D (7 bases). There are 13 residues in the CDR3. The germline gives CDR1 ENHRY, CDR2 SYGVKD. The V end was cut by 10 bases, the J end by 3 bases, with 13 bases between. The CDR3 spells CATRGGDYNEQFF. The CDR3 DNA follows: TGTGCCACAAGAGGGGGGGACTACAATGAGCAGTTCTTC.

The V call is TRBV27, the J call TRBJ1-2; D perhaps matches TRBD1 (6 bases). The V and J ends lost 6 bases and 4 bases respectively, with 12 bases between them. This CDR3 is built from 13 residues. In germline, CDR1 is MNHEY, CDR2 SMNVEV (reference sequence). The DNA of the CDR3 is TGTGCCAGCAGAAAGGGGGAGGGCTATGGCTACACCTTC. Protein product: CASRKGEGYGYTF.

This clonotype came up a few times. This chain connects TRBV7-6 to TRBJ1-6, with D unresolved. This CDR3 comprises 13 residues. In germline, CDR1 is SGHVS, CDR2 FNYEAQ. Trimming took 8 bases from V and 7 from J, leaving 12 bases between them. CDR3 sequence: CASAALGNSPLHF. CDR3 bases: TGTGCCAGCGCCGCCCTCGGGAATTCACCCCTCCACTTT.

The CDR3 protein is CASSPHRQGASEDTQYF. CDR3 nucleotide sequence: TGTGCCAGCAGTCCCCATCGACAGGGGGCCAGTGAAGATACGCAGTATTTT. The V and J genes are TRBV12-3 or TRBV12-4 and TRBJ2-3, with 10 bases that match TRBD1. This CDR3 spans 17 amino acids. Trimming took 5 bases from V and 5 from J; bases not matched to a gene: 13.

The CDR3 nucleotides are TGTGCCAGCAGCTTTCAGACGTGGGGGGGCACCGGGGAGCTGTTTTTT. Protein sequence: CASSFQTWGGTGELFF. This rearrangement joins TRBV5-6 to TRBJ2-2; 7 bases line up with TRBD2. Germline values: CDR1 SGHDT, CDR2 YYEEEE. V was pared by 2 bases and J by 4 bases, with 8 bases of the junction left unmatched. The length of the CDR3 is 16 residues.

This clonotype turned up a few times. CDR3 DNA sequence: TGTGCCAGCACCCAACAGGGGGCAGCTAACTATGGCTACACCTTC. Translation gives CASTQQGAANYGYTF. This chain joins TRBV5-5 and TRBJ1-2, with TRBD1 matching over 9 bases. The CDR3 loop spans 15 amino acids. In germline, CDR1 is SGHKS, CDR2 YYEKEE (reference sequence). Losses at the gene ends were 6 bases for V and 0 bases for J; bases not matched to a gene: 6. Full variable domain (remainder filled in from reference TRBV5-5 and TRBJ1-2): DAGVTQSPTHLIKTRGQQVTLRCSPISGHKSVSWYQQVLGQGPQFIFQYYEKEERGRGNFPDRFSARQFPNYSSELNVNALLLGDSALYLCASTQQGAANYGYTFGSGTRLTVV.

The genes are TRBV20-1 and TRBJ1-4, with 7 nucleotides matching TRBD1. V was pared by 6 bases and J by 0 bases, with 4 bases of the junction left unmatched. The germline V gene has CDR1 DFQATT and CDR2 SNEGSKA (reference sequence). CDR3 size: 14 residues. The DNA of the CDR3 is TGCAGTGCATCGACAGGGACAACTAATGAAAAACTGTTTTTT. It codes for CSASTGTTNEKLFF.

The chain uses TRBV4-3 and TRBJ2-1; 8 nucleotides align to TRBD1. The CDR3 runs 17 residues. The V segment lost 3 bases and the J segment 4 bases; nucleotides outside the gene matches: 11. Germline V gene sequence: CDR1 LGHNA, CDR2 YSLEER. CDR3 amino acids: CASSHLPSGGAYNEQFF. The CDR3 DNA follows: TGCGCCAGCAGCCATCTACCATCAGGGGGCGCATACAATGAGCAGTTCTTC.

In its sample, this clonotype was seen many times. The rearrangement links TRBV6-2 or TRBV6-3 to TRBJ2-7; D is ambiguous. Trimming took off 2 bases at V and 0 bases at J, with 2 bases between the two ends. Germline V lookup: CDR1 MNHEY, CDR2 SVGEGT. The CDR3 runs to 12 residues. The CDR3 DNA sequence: TGTGCCAGCAGTTACAGCTCCTACGAGCAGTACGTC. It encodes CASSYSSYEQYV.

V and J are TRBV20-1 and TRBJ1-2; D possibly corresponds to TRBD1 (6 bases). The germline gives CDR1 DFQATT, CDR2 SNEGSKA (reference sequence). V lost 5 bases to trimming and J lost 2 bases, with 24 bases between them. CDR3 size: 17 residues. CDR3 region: CSAYPPGAATRNYGYTF. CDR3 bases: TGCAGTGCTTACCCCCCAGGGGCCGCCACGAGAAACTATGGCTACACCTTC.

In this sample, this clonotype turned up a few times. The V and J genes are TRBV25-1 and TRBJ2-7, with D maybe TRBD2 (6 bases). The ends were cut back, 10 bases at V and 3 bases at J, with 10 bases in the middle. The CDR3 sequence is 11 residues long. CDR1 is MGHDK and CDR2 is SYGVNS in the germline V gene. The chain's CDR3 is CATLGGYEQYF. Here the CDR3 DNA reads TGTGCCACCCTCGGGGGCTACGAGCAGTACTTC.

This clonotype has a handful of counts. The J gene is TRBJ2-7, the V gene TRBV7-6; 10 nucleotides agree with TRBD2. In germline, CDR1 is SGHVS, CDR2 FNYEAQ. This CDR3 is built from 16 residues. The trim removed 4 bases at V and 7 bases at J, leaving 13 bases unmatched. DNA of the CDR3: TGTGCCAGCAGCTCCGGACTAGCGGACAGGGCTGAAGAGCAGTACTTC. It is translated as CASSSGLADRAEEQYF.

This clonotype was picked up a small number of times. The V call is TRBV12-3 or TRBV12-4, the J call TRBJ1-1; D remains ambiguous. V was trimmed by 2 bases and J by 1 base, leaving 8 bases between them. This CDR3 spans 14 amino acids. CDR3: CASSLLGWNTEAFF. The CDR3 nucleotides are TGTGCCAGCAGTTTATTAGGTTGGAACACTGAAGCTTTCTTT.